This T cell receptor (beta chain) was obtained from a study of cytomegalovirus exposure and HLA in healthy donors. General study points: Donor immune exposure was known only as CMV serostatus.

Unrecorded immune exposure was likely among donors, who were nominally healthy when sampled. With 60 Vbeta and 13 Jbeta primers, the PCR was carried out. Libraries were prepared by immunoSEQ multiplex PCR; TCRdb keeps only in-frame clonotypes and omits some of them. The table lists about 120,000 clones, approximately 80% of them singletons. CDR3 length: 16 residues. CDR1 and CDR2 (germline): SEHNR, FQNEAQ (reference sequence). A word on this clone: No antigen is known for it. One junction end does not reproduce the germline sequence, and a read error may be involved.

The V call is TRBV7-9, the J call TRBJ2-7, with 11 nucleotides matching TRBD2. The clonotype originates from a male donor in good health and CMV-seropositive. The sequenced sample was PBMCs. CDR3 protein: CSSSLESSGRPYEQYF. DNA for the CDR3: TGTTCCAGCAGCTTAGAGTCTAGCGGGAGGCCCTACGAGCAGTACTTC.